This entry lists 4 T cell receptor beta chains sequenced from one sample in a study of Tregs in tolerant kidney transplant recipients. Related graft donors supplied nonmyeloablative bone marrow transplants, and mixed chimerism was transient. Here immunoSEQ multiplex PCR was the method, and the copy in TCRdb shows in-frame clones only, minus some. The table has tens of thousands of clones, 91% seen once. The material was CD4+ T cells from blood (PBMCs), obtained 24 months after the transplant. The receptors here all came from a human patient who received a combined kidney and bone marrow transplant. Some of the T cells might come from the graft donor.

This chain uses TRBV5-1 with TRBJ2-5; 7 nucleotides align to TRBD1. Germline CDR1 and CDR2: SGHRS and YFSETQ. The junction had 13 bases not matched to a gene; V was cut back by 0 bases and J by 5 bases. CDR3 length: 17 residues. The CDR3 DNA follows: TGCGCCAGCAGCTTGGGGACCTTCGACAGGGTTGACGAGACCCAGTACTTC. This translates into CASSLGTFDRVDETQYF.

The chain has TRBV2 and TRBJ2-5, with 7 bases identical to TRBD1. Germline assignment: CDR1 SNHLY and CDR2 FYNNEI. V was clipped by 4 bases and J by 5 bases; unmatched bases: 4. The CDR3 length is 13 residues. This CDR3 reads CASSGQTGETQYF. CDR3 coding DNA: TGTGCCAGCAGTGGGCAGACAGGGGAGACCCAGTACTTC.

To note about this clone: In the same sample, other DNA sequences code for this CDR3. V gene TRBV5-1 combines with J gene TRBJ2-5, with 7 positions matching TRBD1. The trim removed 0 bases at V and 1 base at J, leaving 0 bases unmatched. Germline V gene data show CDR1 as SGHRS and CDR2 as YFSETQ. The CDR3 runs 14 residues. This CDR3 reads CASSLGQGQETQYF. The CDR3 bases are TGCGCCAGCAGCTTGGGACAGGGCCAAGAGACCCAGTACTTC.

In nucleotides, the CDR3 is TGCGCCAGCAGCCAAGCTAGCGGGGGGGCCAATCCTACGCAGTATTTT. This sequence encodes CASSQASGGANPTQYF. The chain couples TRBV4-3 to TRBJ2-3; TRBD2 aligns across 12 bases. V gave up 1 base and J gave up 8 bases; unmatched junction bases: 7. Germline CDR1 is LGHNA and CDR2 is YSLEER. This CDR3 spans 16 amino acids.